This T cell receptor beta chain was found in a study of blood T cell repertoires in COVID-19. The assay was immunoSEQ multiplex PCR, and TCRdb's table has in-frame clones only and misses some. Among 250,000 to 350,000 clones, about 81% were seen once, and the ten largest hold almost 1.5%. The specimen was peripheral blood. The source of this sequence is a human donor with COVID-19, enrolled during active disease. The donor label of this sample is uncertain.

The chain's CDR3 is CAWSITSNEQFF. The CDR3, as DNA: TGTGCCTGGAGTATAACTAGCAATGAGCAGTTCTTC. This chain connects TRBV30 to TRBJ2-1; D perhaps matches TRBD2 (5 bases). CDR3 length: 12 amino acids. From germline, CDR1 is GTSNPN and CDR2 SVGIG (reference sequence). Trimming left V 2 bases short and J 6 bases short, with 8 bases between.